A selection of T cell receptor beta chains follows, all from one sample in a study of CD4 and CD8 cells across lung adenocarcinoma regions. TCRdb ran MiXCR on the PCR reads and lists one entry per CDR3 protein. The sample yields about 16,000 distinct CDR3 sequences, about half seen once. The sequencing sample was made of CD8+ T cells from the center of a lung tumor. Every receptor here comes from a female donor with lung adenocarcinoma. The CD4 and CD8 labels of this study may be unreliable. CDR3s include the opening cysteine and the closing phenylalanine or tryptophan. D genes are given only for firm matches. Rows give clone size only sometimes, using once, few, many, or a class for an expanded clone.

CDR3aa: CASTQDRARSGANVLTF
CDR3nt: TGTGCCAGCACCCAGGACAGGGCGCGCTCTGGGGCCAACGTCCTGACTTTC
abundance: many
d_gene: TRBD1
len: 17
v_gene: TRBV6-1
j_gene: TRBJ2-6

CDR3aa: CASSDGTSGHNEQFF
CDR3nt: TGCGCCAGCAGCGATGGGACTAGCGGACACAATGAGCAGTTCTTC
abundance: .
d_gene: TRBD2
len: 15
v_gene: TRBV5-1
j_gene: TRBJ2-1

CDR3aa: CASSYSTQASAYEQYF
CDR3nt: TGTGCCAGCAGTTACTCGACACAGGCCAGCGCTTACGAGCAGTACTTC
abundance: .
d_gene: .
len: 16
v_gene: TRBV6-5
j_gene: TRBJ2-7

CDR3aa: CASSNWADTQYF
CDR3nt: TGTGCCAGCAGTAACTGGGCGGATACGCAGTATTTT
abundance: many
d_gene: .
len: 12
v_gene: TRBV6-5
j_gene: TRBJ2-3

CDR3aa: CASSYAAQQWRFF
CDR3nt: TGTGCCAGCAGTTATGCGGCCCAGCAGTGGCGTTTCTTT
abundance: once
d_gene: .
len: 13
v_gene: TRBV6-5
j_gene: TRBJ1-1

CDR3aa: CASSPDPYNEQFF
CDR3nt: TGTGCCAGCAGTCCGGATCCGTACAATGAGCAGTTCTTC
abundance: few
d_gene: .
len: 13
v_gene: TRBV6-1
j_gene: TRBJ2-1

CDR3aa: CASSEASGGPNEQFF
CDR3nt: TGTGCCAGCAGTGAAGCTAGCGGGGGGCCCAATGAGCAGTTCTTC
abundance: few
d_gene: TRBD2
len: 15
v_gene: TRBV6-1
j_gene: TRBJ2-1

CDR3aa: CASSEEGGMGSEQYF
CDR3nt: TGTGCCAGCAGTGAAGAGGGAGGGATGGGATCCGAGCAGTACTTC
abundance: many
d_gene: TRBD2
len: 15
v_gene: TRBV6-1
j_gene: TRBJ2-7

CDR3aa: CASSLAYWTSARGEQYF
CDR3nt: TGTGCCAGCAGCTTAGCCTACTGGACTTCGGCCCGGGGCGAGCAGTACTTC
abundance: few
d_gene: .
len: 17
v_gene: TRBV7-2
j_gene: TRBJ2-7

CDR3aa: CASSSTGTQGETQYF
CDR3nt: TGCGCCAGCAGCTCGACCGGGACTCAGGGAGAGACCCAGTACTTC
abundance: few
d_gene: .
len: 15
v_gene: TRBV5-1
j_gene: TRBJ2-5

CDR3aa: CASSEWAGGRYEQYF
CDR3nt: TGTGCCAGCAGTGAGTGGGCGGGAGGGCGCTACGAGCAGTACTTC
abundance: few
d_gene: TRBD2
len: 15
v_gene: TRBV6-1
j_gene: TRBJ2-7

CDR3aa: CASSQVMSPSYEQYF
CDR3nt: TGCGCCAGCAGCCAGGTTATGAGCCCATCCTACGAGCAGTACTTC
abundance: many
d_gene: .
len: 15
v_gene: TRBV4-1
j_gene: TRBJ2-7

CDR3aa: CASSYSDLNTDAQFF
CDR3nt: TGTGCCAGCAGTTACTCTGACTTGAACACAGATGCGCAGTTTTTT
abundance: .
d_gene: .
len: 15
v_gene: TRBV6-5
j_gene: TRBJ2-3

CDR3aa: CASRKRLAGGPSYNEQFF
CDR3nt: TGTGCCAGCAGGAAAAGACTAGCGGGGGGGCCATCCTACAATGAGCAGTTCTTC
abundance: .
d_gene: TRBD2
len: 18
v_gene: TRBV6-1
j_gene: TRBJ2-1

CDR3aa: CAGSGGGDPDTQYF
CDR3nt: TGTGCGGGCAGCGGGGGCGGGGACCCAGATACGCAGTACTTT
abundance: .
d_gene: TRBD2
len: 14
v_gene: TRBV6-2/TRBV6-3
j_gene: TRBJ2-3

CDR3aa: CASSPSSSGRASDTQYF
CDR3nt: TGCGCCAGCAGCCCTTCCTCTAGCGGGAGGGCGTCAGATACGCAGTATTTT
abundance: few
d_gene: TRBD2
len: 17
v_gene: TRBV4-1
j_gene: TRBJ2-3

CDR3aa: CASSLQGARETQYF
CDR3nt: TGCGCCAGCAGTCTACAGGGGGCGAGAGAGACCCAGTACTTC
abundance: .
d_gene: TRBD1
len: 14
v_gene: TRBV10-2
j_gene: TRBJ2-5

CDR3aa: CTSSLGTKLLNEQFF
CDR3nt: TGTACCAGCAGCTTGGGGACAAAATTATTAAATGAGCAGTTCTTC
abundance: .
d_gene: .
len: 15
v_gene: TRBV7-3
j_gene: TRBJ2-1

CDR3aa: CASAVGGGLDQDIQYF
CDR3nt: TGTGCCAGCGCGGTCGGGGGGGGCCTTGACCAAGACATCCAGTACTTC
abundance: .
d_gene: TRBD2
len: 16
v_gene: TRBV6-1
j_gene: TRBJ2-4

CDR3aa: CASSLVLGANTGELFF
CDR3nt: TGTGCCAGCAGCTTAGTGTTGGGGGCAAACACCGGGGAGCTGTTTTTT
abundance: many
d_gene: .
len: 16
v_gene: TRBV7-2
j_gene: TRBJ2-2

CDR3aa: CASAPPGTAYNEQFF
CDR3nt: TGTGCCAGCGCCCCACCCGGGACTGCGTACAATGAGCAGTTCTTC
abundance: few
d_gene: .
len: 15
v_gene: TRBV6-1
j_gene: TRBJ2-1

CDR3aa: CASSGAGGAETQYF
CDR3nt: TGTGCCAGCAGTGGTGCAGGGGGCGCGGAGACCCAGTACTTC
abundance: .
d_gene: TRBD1
len: 14
v_gene: TRBV6-1
j_gene: TRBJ2-5

CDR3aa: CASSYLTDTQYF
CDR3nt: TGTGCCAGCAGTTACTTAACCGATACGCAGTATTTT
abundance: .
d_gene: .
len: 12
v_gene: TRBV12-3/TRBV12-4
j_gene: TRBJ2-3

CDR3aa: CASSLNTGRADTQYF
CDR3nt: TGTGCCAGCAGTCTCAACACCGGCCGGGCAGATACGCAGTATTTT
abundance: .
d_gene: .
len: 15
v_gene: TRBV27
j_gene: TRBJ2-3